The TCR beta chain described here comes from a study of T cells in localized non-small cell lung cancer. Generated by immunoSEQ multiplex PCR, the TCRdb table keeps only in-frame clones and is missing some. This table has 2,500 to 3,000 clones, 25% to 30% appearing once. V was cut by 3 bases and J by 0 bases, with 11 bases left in between. Germline V gives CDR1 KGHSY, CDR2 FQNENV. The CDR3 covers 15 residues. Here the sequenced sample was normal lung tissue next to the tumor, taken before any cancer treatment. The chain links TRBV16 to TRBJ1-1; possible D gene TRBD1, 5 bases. The origin of this receptor is a man between 40 and 70 years old with stage II lung adenocarcinoma. The CDR3: CASSQEGPLNTEAFF. The DNA for the CDR3 is TGTGCCAGCAGCCAGGAGGGACCGTTGAACACTGAAGCTTTCTTT.